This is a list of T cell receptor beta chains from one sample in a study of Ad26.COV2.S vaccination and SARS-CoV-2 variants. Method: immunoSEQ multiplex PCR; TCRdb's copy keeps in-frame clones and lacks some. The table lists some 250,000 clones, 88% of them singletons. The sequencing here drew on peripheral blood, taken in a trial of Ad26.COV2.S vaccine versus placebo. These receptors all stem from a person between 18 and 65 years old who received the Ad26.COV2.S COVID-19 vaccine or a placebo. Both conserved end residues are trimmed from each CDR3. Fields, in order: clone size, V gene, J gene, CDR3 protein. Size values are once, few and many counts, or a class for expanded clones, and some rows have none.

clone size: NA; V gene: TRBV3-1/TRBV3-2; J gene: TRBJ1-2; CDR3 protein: ASSRQNYGYT
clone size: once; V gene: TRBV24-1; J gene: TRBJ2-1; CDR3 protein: ATSDSSGVLSYNEQF
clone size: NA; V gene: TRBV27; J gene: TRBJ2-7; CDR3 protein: ASSPPGLAGRGDYEQY
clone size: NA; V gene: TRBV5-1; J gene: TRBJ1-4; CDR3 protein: ASSLDGGYEKLF
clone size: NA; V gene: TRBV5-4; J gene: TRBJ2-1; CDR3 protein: ASSPPGASNANEQF
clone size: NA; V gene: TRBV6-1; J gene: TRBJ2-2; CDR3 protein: ASSVWDRGDNTGELF
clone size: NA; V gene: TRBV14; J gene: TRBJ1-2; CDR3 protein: ASTLPGVLYGYT
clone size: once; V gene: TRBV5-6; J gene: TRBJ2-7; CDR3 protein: ASSSFITGTGAHEQY
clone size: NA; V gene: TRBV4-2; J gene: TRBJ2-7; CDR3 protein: ASSHSLLAGGGNSYEQY
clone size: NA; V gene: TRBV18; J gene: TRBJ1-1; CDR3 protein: ASSQGQSRGAF
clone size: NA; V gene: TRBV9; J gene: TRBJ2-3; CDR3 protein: ASSVAVRGAGTDTQY
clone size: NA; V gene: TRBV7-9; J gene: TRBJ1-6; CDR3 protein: ASSADRGFSPLH
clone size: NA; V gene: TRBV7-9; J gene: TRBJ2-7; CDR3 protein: ASSPLAGIYEQY
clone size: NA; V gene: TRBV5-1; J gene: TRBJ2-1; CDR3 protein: ASTRGNRPNEQF
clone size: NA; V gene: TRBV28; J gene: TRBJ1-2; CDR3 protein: ASSDGTGVNSNGYT
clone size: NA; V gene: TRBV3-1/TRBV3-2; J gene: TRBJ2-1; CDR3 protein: ASSRTPPGTGDYYNEQF
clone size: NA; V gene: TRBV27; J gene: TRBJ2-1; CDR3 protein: ASSVIVPGGGNNEQF
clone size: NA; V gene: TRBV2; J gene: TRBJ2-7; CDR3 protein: ASGTSGSGSYEQY
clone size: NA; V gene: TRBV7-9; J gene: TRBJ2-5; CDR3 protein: ASSFDRVRETQY
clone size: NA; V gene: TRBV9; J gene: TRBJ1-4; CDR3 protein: ASSSGAGVGEKLF
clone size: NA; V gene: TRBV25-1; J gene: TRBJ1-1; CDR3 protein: ASSGLQGTEAF
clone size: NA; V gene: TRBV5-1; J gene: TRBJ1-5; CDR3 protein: ASSTGLTGQPQH
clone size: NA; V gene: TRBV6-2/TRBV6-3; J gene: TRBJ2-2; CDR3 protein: ASSTGLAGDPNSNTGELF
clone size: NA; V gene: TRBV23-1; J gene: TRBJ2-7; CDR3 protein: ASSQSGGSTSYEQY
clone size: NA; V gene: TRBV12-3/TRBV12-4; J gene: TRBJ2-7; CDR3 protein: ASSLVTQEQY
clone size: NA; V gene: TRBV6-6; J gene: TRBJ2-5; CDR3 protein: ASSHTPGETQY
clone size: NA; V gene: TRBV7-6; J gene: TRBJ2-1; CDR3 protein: ASSHPTTGLNEQF
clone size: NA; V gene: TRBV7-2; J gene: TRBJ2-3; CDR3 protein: ASRRPGVGTDTQY
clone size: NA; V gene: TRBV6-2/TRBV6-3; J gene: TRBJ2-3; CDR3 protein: ASSYRRATSTDTQY
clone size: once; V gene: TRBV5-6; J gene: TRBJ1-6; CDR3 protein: ASSLPRGNSPLH
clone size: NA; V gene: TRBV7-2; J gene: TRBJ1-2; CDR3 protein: ASSLPYGYT